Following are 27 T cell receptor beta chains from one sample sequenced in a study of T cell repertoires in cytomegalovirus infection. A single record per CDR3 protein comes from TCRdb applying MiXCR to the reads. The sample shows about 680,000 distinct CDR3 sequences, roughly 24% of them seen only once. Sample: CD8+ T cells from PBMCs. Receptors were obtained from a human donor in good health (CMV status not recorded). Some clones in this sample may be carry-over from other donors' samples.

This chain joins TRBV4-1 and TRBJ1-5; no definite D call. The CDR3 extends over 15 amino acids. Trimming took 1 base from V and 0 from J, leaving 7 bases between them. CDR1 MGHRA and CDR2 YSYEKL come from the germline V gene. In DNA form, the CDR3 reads TGCGCCAGCAGCCAAGTACTGTTTAGCAATCAGCCCCAGCATTTT. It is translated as CASSQVLFSNQPQHF.

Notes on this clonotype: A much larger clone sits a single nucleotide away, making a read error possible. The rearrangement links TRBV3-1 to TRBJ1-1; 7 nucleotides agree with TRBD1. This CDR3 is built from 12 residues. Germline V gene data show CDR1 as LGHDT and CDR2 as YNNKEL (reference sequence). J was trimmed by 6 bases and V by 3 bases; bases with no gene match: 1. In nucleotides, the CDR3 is TGTGCCAGCAGCCACGGGACAGCTGAAGCTTTCTTT. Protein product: CASSHGTAEAFF.

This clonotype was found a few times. In nucleotides, the CDR3 is TGCGCCAGCAGCTCCGGGACAGGGGACTCTCCAAGGGATACGCAGTATTTT. This codes for CASSSGTGDSPRDTQYF. The genes are TRBV5-1 and TRBJ2-3; 10 positions match TRBD1. Germline values: CDR1 SGHRS, CDR2 YFSETQ. The V gene end was trimmed by 3 bases and the J gene end by 6 bases; junction bases not matched to a gene: 13. The CDR3 totals 17 residues.

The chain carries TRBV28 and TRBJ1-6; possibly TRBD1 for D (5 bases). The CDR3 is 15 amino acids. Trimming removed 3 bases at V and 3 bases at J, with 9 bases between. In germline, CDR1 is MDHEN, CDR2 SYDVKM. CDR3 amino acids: CASSLRQLYNSPLHF. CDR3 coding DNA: TGTGCCAGCAGTTTGCGACAGCTCTATAATTCACCCCTCCACTTT.

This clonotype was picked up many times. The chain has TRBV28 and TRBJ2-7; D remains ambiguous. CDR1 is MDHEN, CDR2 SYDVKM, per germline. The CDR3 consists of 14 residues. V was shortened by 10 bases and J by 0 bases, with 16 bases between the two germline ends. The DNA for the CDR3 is TGTGCCACCTTTGACATCAGGAGCTCCTACGAGCAGTACTTC. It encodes CATFDIRSSYEQYF.

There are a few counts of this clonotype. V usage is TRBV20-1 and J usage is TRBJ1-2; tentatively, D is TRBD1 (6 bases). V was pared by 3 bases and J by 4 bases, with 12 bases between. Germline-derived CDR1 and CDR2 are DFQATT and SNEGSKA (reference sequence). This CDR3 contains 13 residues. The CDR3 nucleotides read TGCAGTGCTAGCCCAACAGGGTCCTATGGCTACACCTTC. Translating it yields CSASPTGSYGYTF.

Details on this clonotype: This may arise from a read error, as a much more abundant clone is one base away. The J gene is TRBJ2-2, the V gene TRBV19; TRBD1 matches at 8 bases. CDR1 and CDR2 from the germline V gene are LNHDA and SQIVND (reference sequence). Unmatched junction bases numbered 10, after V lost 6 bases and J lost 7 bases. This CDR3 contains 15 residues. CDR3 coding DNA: TGTGCCAGTAGACCTTGGGACAGGAATGACGGGGAGCTGTTTTTT. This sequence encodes CASRPWDRNDGELFF.

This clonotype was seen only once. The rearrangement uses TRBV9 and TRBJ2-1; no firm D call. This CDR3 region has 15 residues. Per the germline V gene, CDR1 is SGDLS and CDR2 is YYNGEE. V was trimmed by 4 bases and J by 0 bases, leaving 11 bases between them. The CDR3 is CASSPTQGSYNEQFF. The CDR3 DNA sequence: TGTGCCAGCAGCCCTACGCAAGGCTCCTACAATGAGCAGTTCTTC.

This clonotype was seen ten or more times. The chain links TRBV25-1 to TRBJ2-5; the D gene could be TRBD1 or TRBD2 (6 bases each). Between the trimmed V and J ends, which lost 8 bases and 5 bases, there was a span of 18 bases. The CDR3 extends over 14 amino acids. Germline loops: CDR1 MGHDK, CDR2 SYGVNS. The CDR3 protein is CASGGGGRVETQYF. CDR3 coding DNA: TGTGCCAGCGGCGGAGGGGGGCGCGTCGAGACCCAGTACTTC.

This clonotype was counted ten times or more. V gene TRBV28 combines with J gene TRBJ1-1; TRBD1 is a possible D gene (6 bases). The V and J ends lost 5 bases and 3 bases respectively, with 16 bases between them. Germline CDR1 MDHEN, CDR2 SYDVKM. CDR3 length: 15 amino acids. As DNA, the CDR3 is TGTGCCAGCAGTCCAATACATGGACAGCACACTGAAGCTTTCTTT. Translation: CASSPIHGQHTEAFF. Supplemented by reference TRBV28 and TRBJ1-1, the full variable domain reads DVKVTQSSRYLVKRTGEKVFLECVQDMDHENMFWYRQDPGLGLRLIYFSYDVKMKEKGDIPEGYSVSREKKERFSLILESASTNQTSMYLCASSPIHGQHTEAFFGQGTRLTVV.

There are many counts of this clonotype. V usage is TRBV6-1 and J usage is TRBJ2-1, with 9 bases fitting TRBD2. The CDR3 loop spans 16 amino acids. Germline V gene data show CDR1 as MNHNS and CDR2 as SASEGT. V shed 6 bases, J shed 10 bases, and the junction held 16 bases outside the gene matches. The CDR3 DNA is TGTGCCAGCAGGTCCTTAGCGGGGGCCTTGGGGGACGAGCAGTTCTTC. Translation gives CASRSLAGALGDEQFF.

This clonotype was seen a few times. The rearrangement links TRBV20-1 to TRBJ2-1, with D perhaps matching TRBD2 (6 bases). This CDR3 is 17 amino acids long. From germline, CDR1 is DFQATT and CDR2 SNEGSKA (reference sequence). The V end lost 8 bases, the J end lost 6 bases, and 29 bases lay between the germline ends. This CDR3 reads CSLPTTGSSSVRNEQFF. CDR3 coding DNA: TGCAGTCTACCTACGACCGGGAGTTCGAGTGTTCGCAATGAGCAGTTCTTC.

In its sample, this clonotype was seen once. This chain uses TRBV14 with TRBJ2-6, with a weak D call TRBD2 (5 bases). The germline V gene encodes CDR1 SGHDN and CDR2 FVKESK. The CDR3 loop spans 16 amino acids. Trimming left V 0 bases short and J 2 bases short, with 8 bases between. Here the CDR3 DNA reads TGTGCCAGCAGCCAAGAGGTCGGGGCTGGGGCCAACGTCCTGACTTTC. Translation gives CASSQEVGAGANVLTF.

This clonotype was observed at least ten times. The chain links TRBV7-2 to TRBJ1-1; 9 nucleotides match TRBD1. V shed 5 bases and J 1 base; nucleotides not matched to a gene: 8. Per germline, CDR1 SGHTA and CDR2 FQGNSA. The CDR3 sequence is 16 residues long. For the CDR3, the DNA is TGTGCCAGCAGCCCAGGGGGGACAGGGAAGAACACTGAAGCTTTCTTT. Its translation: CASSPGGTGKNTEAFF.

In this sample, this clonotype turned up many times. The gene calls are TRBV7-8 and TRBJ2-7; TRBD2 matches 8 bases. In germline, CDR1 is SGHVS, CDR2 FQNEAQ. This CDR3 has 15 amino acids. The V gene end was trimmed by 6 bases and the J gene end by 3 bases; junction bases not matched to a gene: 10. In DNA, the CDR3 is TGTGCCAGCAGTAGGGAGCGGGAGTCGTACTACGAGCAGTACGTC. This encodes CASSRERESYYEQYV.

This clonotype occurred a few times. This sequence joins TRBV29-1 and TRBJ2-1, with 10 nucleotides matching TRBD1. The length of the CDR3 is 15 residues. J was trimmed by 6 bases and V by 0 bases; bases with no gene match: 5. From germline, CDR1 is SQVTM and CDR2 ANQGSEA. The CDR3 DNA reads TGCAGCGTTGAAGATCCCGGACAGGGGGTCAATGAGCAGTTCTTC. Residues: CSVEDPGQGVNEQFF.

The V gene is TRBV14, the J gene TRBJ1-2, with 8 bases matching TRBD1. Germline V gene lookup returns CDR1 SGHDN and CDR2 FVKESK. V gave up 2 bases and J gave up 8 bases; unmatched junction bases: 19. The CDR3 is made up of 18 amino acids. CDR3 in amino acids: CASSQFGDRGPLGRGYTF. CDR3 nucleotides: TGTGCCAGCAGCCAATTTGGCGACAGGGGACCGCTGGGAAGAGGCTACACCTTC.

In nucleotides, the CDR3 is TGTGCCAGCAGCTTTATAGGTCCGGGGAACAATGAGCAGTTCTTC. Its protein is CASSFIGPGNNEQFF. The gene calls are TRBV7-9 and TRBJ2-1; a weak D match, TRBD2 (5 bases). Trimming took 3 bases from V and 5 from J, leaving 14 bases between them. This CDR3 is 15 amino acids long. Germline assignment: CDR1 SEHNR and CDR2 FQNEAQ (reference sequence).

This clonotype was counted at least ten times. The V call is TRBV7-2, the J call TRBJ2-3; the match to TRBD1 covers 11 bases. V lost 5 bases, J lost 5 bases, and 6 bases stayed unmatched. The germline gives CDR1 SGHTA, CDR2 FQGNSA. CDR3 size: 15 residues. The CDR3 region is CASSRGQGAGDTQYF. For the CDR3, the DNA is TGTGCCAGCAGCCGCGGACAGGGGGCTGGAGATACGCAGTATTTT.

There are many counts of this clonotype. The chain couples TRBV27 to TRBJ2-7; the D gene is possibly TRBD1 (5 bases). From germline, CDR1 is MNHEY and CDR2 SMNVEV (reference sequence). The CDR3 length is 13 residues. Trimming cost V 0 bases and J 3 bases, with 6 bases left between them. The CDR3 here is CASSLSDSYEQYF. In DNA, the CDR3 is TGTGCCAGCAGTTTATCCGACAGCTACGAGCAGTACTTC.

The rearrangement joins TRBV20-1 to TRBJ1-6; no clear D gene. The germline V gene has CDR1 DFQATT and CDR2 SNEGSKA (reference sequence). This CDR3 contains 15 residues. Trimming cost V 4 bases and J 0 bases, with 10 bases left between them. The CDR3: CSATKDGSYNSPLHF. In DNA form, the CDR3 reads TGCAGTGCTACCAAGGATGGCTCCTATAATTCACCCCTCCACTTT.

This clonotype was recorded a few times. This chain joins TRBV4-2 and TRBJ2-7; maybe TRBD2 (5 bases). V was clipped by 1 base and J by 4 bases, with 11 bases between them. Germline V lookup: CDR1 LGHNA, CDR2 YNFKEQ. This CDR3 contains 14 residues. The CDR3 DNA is TGTGCCAGCAGCCAAGTAGGCGGAGGATACGAGCAGTACTTC. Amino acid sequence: CASSQVGGGYEQYF.

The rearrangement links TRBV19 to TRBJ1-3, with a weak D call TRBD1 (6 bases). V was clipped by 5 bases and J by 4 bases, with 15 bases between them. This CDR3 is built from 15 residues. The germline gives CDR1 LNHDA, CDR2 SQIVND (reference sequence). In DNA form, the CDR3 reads TGTGCCAGTAGTGCCTGGGGGCCGTCCGGAAACACCATATATTTT. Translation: CASSAWGPSGNTIYF.

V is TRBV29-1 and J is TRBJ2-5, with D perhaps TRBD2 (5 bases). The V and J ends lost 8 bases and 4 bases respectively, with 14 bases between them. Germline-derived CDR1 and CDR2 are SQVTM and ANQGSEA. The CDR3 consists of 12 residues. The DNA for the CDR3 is TGCAGCTCCCATCGGGATTCAGAGACCCAGTACTTC. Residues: CSSHRDSETQYF.

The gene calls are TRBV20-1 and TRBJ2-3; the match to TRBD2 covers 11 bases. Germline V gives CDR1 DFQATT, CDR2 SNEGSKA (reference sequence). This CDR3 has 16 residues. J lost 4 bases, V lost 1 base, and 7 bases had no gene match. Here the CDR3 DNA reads TGCAGTGCTAGAGGCCTACTAGCGGGGGACGCAGATACGCAGTATTTT. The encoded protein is CSARGLLAGDADTQYF.

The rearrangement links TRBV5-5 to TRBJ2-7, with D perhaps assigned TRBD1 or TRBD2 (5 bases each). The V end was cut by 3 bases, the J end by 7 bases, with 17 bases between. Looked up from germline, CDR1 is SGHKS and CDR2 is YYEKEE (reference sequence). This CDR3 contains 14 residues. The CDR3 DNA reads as TGTGCCAGCAGCTCCGGGGCCGGAATATGGGAGCAGTACTTC. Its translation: CASSSGAGIWEQYF.

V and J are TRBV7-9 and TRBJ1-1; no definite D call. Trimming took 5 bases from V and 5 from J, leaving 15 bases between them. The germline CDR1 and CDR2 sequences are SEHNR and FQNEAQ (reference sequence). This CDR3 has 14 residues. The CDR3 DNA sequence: TGTGCCAGCAGCACATCGGGGAGACTTACTGAAGCTTTCTTT. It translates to CASSTSGRLTEAFF.